The 31 T cell receptor beta chains listed next were all sequenced from one sample in a study of T-cell reconstitution after alpha-beta-depleted transplantation in children. Researchers prepared the TCRbeta library using unique molecular identifiers, the study reports. A single record per CDR3 protein comes from TCRdb applying MiXCR to the PCR reads. This sample has around 670,000 distinct CDR3 sequences; about 12% occur once, and the top ten carry 0.79%. This specimen consisted of PBMCs, obtained before TCRalphabeta/CD19-depleted stem cell transplant. Source of these receptors: a girl aged 2 to 10 with congenital amegakaryocytic thrombocytopenia, due to receive a stem cell transplant.

V gene TRBV27 combines with J gene TRBJ2-5; D is possibly TRBD2 (5 bases). Trimming removed 2 bases at V and 4 bases at J, with 14 bases between. The CDR3 length is 15 residues. Germline CDR1 and CDR2: MNHEY and SMNVEV (reference sequence). The DNA for the CDR3 is TGTGCCAGCAGTTTAATGAGCGGTTCCCGAGAGACCCAGTACTTC. Translation gives CASSLMSGSRETQYF.

This clonotype occurred once. The chain is built from TRBV9 and TRBJ2-7; TRBD2 agrees at 11 bases. The V and J ends lost 2 bases and 5 bases, in that order; junction bases with no gene match: 6. This CDR3 has 15 residues. Per germline, CDR1 SGDLS and CDR2 YYNGEE. This CDR3 reads CASSVSGRAYDEQYF. For the CDR3, the DNA is TGTGCCAGCAGCGTTAGCGGGAGGGCTTATGACGAGCAGTACTTC.

DNA for the CDR3: TGTGCCAGCAGCCTCTGGGCAAATGAGCAGTTCTTC. This codes for CASSLWANEQFF. The chain joins TRBV14 to TRBJ2-1; the D is unclear. The CDR3 has 12 residues. V lost 4 bases, J lost 7 bases, and 8 bases lay in between. Germline lookup yields CDR1 SGHDN and CDR2 FVKESK.

Ten or more counts support this clonotype. J is TRBJ1-3 and V is TRBV29-1; D remains unclear. Trimming took 5 bases from V and 8 from J, leaving 10 bases between them. The germline gives CDR1 SQVTM, CDR2 ANQGSEA. There are 11 residues in the CDR3. The CDR3 DNA is TGCAGCGTTAATTTGGTGGACACCATATATTTT. This encodes CSVNLVDTIYF.

This clonotype was seen ten or more times. The chain links TRBV7-2 to TRBJ2-2; no firm D call. V dropped 2 bases and J dropped 5 bases, with 9 bases sitting between them. From germline, CDR1 is SGHTA and CDR2 FQGNSA. This CDR3 contains 14 residues. CDR3 DNA sequence: TGTGCCAGCAGCTTATCATTTGGAACCGGGGAGCTGTTTTTT. Its translation: CASSLSFGTGELFF.

The chain carries TRBV20-1 and TRBJ1-2; D unresolved. The CDR3 has 11 residues. V lost 3 bases and J 2 bases, leaving 4 bases between the germline ends. The germline gives CDR1 DFQATT, CDR2 SNEGSKA (reference sequence). The CDR3 DNA reads TGCAGTGCTAGCGAGAACTATGGCTACACCTTC. Translated, it gives CSASENYGYTF.

This clonotype showed up many times. The chain joins TRBV5-1 to TRBJ1-1; a weak D match, TRBD1 (6 bases). The CDR3 has 15 residues. The V and J ends lost 4 bases and 1 base respectively, with 14 bases between them. Germline V lookup: CDR1 SGHRS, CDR2 YFSETQ. CDR3 coding DNA: TGCGCCAGCAGCCAGTCACCAGGGGCGAACACTGAAGCTTTCTTT. This encodes CASSQSPGANTEAFF.

J is TRBJ2-2 and V is TRBV12-3 or TRBV12-4; 10 positions agree with TRBD2. V gave up 2 bases and J gave up 6 bases; unmatched junction bases: 3. CDR3 length: 15 amino acids. CDR3 sequence: CASSLLAGVAGELFF. CDR3 bases: TGTGCCAGCAGTTTACTAGCGGGAGTGGCCGGGGAGCTGTTTTTT.

This chain uses TRBV15 with TRBJ1-2, with 7 bases that match TRBD1. The junction had 3 bases not matched to a gene; V was cut back by 6 bases and J by 5 bases. The germline gives CDR1 LNHNV, CDR2 YYDKDF (reference sequence). The CDR3 is made up of 12 amino acids. In nucleotides, the CDR3 is TGTGCCACCAGAGGGACAGCATATGGCTACACCTTC. As protein: CATRGTAYGYTF.

This chain connects TRBV20-1 to TRBJ2-4; 8 bases are shared with TRBD2. The ends lost 5 bases at V and 1 base at J; junction bases unmatched: 7. This CDR3 contains 15 residues. Germline assignment: CDR1 DFQATT and CDR2 SNEGSKA (reference sequence). The CDR3 is CSAYSGTSAKNIQYF. CDR3 bases: TGCAGTGCTTATAGCGGGACGAGCGCCAAAAACATTCAGTACTTC.

The gene calls are TRBV19 and TRBJ2-1; 10 bases align to TRBD2. Germline V gene data show CDR1 as LNHDA and CDR2 as SQIVND (reference sequence). There are 16 residues in the CDR3. V lost 5 bases and J lost 4; bases outside the gene matches: 8. CDR3 sequence reads: CASSRLAGVTYNEQFF. CDR3 DNA: TGTGCCAGTAGTCGGCTAGCGGGAGTTACATACAATGAGCAGTTCTTC.

The chain is built from TRBV4-1 and TRBJ2-3; 7 bases map to TRBD1. Germline CDR1 reads MGHRA; CDR2 reads YSYEKL. The CDR3 covers 16 residues. V lost 3 bases and J lost 3; bases outside the gene matches: 9. CDR3 protein: CASSQRTGAGTDTQYF. DNA for the CDR3: TGCGCCAGCAGCCAGAGAACAGGGGCTGGTACAGATACGCAGTATTTT.

Here the CDR3 DNA reads TGTGCCAGCAACCCCTACGCGGGAGGGTTCTACGAGCAGTACTTC. This codes for CASNPYAGGFYEQYF. The chain carries TRBV18 and TRBJ2-7; 9 nucleotides agree with TRBD2. V was clipped by 8 bases and J by 3 bases; unmatched bases: 11. In germline, CDR1 is KGHSH, CDR2 LQKENI. The CDR3 is 15 residues long.

V and J are TRBV29-1 and TRBJ2-7, with D hard to call. Trimming took off 8 bases at V and 2 bases at J, with 13 bases between the two ends. Looked up from germline, CDR1 is SQVTM and CDR2 is ANQGSEA. The CDR3 covers 12 residues. The CDR3 here is CSMWAAPYEQYF. CDR3 sequence (DNA): TGCAGCATGTGGGCAGCACCCTACGAGCAGTACTTC.

In its sample, this clonotype was seen many times. The CDR3 region has the DNA TGCGCCAGCAGCTTGGATCCTGCAACTAATGAAAAACTGTTTTTT. It yields the protein CASSLDPATNEKLFF. The chain recombines TRBV5-1 with TRBJ1-4; D is uncertain. The V gene lost 0 bases and the J gene lost 0 bases, with 6 bases spanning the gap. There are 15 residues in the CDR3. Germline lookup yields CDR1 SGHRS and CDR2 YFSETQ.

The CDR3 nucleotides are TGTGCCAGCAGTGAATTGGCAGGGCGAGGCTACACCTTC. This translates into CASSELAGRGYTF. V gene TRBV2 combines with J gene TRBJ1-2, with D tentatively TRBD1 (5 bases). V was pared by 2 bases and J by 8 bases, with 12 bases between. The CDR3 extends over 13 amino acids. CDR1 and CDR2 from the germline V gene are SNHLY and FYNNEI.

This clonotype was detected a few times. CDR3 bases: TGCGCCAGCAGCCCCCCGGAGAGCACAGATACGCAGTATTTT. Encoded protein: CASSPPESTDTQYF. The V gene is TRBV4-1, the J gene TRBJ2-3; D ambiguous. The V end was cut by 4 bases, the J end by 0 bases, with 8 bases between. The CDR3 is 14 residues long. The germline V gene encodes CDR1 MGHRA and CDR2 YSYEKL.

This clonotype was observed at least ten times. This sequence joins TRBV20-1 and TRBJ2-3, with D possibly matching TRBD2 (6 bases). The CDR3 contains 12 residues. The germline CDR1 and CDR2 sequences are DFQATT and SNEGSKA (reference sequence). Deletions cut 5 bases from V and 9 bases from J, with 15 bases between. This CDR3 is CSAFGGRATQYF. The CDR3 region has the DNA TGCAGTGCTTTTGGAGGGCGGGCCACGCAGTATTTT.

Many counts were recorded for this clonotype. The V gene is TRBV6-5, the J gene TRBJ1-5, with a possible D match to TRBD1 (5 bases). V was clipped by 0 bases and J by 4 bases, with 10 bases between them. Per germline, CDR1 MNHEY and CDR2 SVGAGI. The CDR3 extends over 15 amino acids. This chain's CDR3 is CASSYSAGQNQPQHF. CDR3 DNA sequence: TGTGCCAGCAGTTACTCAGCAGGGCAGAATCAGCCCCAGCATTTT.

To note about this clonotype: A much more abundant neighbour one base away suggests this may be a read error. This chain's CDR3 is CRARDRRDTQYF. For the CDR3, the DNA is TGCAGAGCTAGAGATCGTAGAGATACGCAGTATTTT. The gene calls are TRBV20-1 and TRBJ2-3; D uncertain. Germline CDR1 reads DFQATT; CDR2 reads SNEGSKA (reference sequence). This CDR3 contains 12 residues.

V is TRBV2 and J is TRBJ1-1; D gene ambiguous. The CDR3 covers 14 residues. The germline V and J ends were trimmed by 3 bases and 5 bases, with 13 bases remaining between them. CDR1 is SNHLY, CDR2 FYNNEI, per germline. The CDR3 sequence is CASSETFEWTEAFF. For the CDR3, the DNA is TGTGCCAGCAGTGAGACTTTCGAGTGGACTGAAGCTTTCTTT.

This clonotype turned up a few times. This chain uses TRBV9 with TRBJ2-2; D not certain. Germline lookup yields CDR1 SGDLS and CDR2 YYNGEE. The CDR3 has 15 amino acids. The V end lost 3 bases, the J end lost 5 bases, and 14 bases lay between the germline ends. The CDR3 loop reads CASSGGAPRTGELFF. The CDR3 region has the DNA TGTGCCAGCAGCGGTGGTGCCCCCAGGACCGGGGAGCTGTTTTTT.

The chain links TRBV6-1 to TRBJ2-3; tentatively, D is TRBD1 (5 bases). The V end lost 4 bases, the J end lost 1 base, and 15 bases lay between the germline ends. This CDR3 is 16 amino acids long. Germline loops: CDR1 MNHNS, CDR2 SASEGT. CDR3 loop: CASSGRPWGGTDTQYF. CDR3 nucleotide sequence: TGTGCCAGCAGTGGTAGGCCTTGGGGCGGCACAGATACGCAGTATTTT.

Ten or more counts support this clonotype. The CDR3 coding sequence is TGTGCCAGCAGTTACTCTCCTTGGGCGTACGAGCAGTACTTC. As protein: CASSYSPWAYEQYF. The chain combines TRBV6-5 with TRBJ2-7; D uncertain. Germline V gene data show CDR1 as MNHEY and CDR2 as SVGAGI. There are 14 residues in the CDR3. Trimming stripped 0 bases from V and 4 bases from J, with 10 bases between.

This clonotype was recorded many times. The V call is TRBV12-3 or TRBV12-4, the J call TRBJ2-5, with D unclear. The CDR3 length is 14 residues. V was shortened by 7 bases and J by 0 bases, with 12 bases between the two germline ends. The CDR3 nucleotides are TGTGCCAGCACCATGACGGTGTACCAAGAGACCCAGTACTTC. As protein: CASTMTVYQETQYF.

This clonotype was observed many times. The chain carries TRBV12-3 or TRBV12-4 and TRBJ1-1; no firm D call. Trimming cost V 8 bases and J 10 bases, with 11 bases left between them. The CDR3 sequence is 10 residues long. Here the CDR3 reads CASATSGAFF. The CDR3 bases are TGTGCCAGCGCTACGTCAGGAGCTTTCTTT.

Worth noting for this clonotype: It may be a read error: a sequence one base away is much more abundant. J is TRBJ2-3 and V is TRBV27; no firm D call. The V end lost 3 bases, the J end lost 5 bases, and 6 bases lay between the germline ends. The CDR3 consists of 12 residues. The germline V gene has CDR1 MNHEY and CDR2 SMNVEV (reference sequence). The CDR3 DNA reads TGTGCCAGCAGTTTCACCGGAGATACGCAGTATTTT. Protein: CASSFTGDTQYF.

This clonotype was seen ten or more times. The V gene is TRBV20-1, the J gene TRBJ2-1; D is unclear. Germline CDR1 DFQATT, CDR2 SNEGSKA (reference sequence). V was trimmed by 5 bases and J by 5 bases, leaving 10 bases between them. The CDR3 loop spans 12 amino acids. This CDR3 is CSAVTLHNEQFF. CDR3 DNA: TGCAGTGCTGTGACCCTACACAATGAGCAGTTCTTC.

In this sample, this clonotype turned up many times. This chain uses TRBV5-4 with TRBJ2-1; 9 bases fit TRBD2. CDR3 length equals 15 residues. Germline CDR1 SGHNT, CDR2 YYREEE (reference sequence). Trimming at V came to 4 bases and at J to 7 bases, leaving 9 bases not matched to a gene. CDR3 region: CASSNLAGAGNEQFF. As DNA, the CDR3 is TGTGCCAGCAGCAATTTAGCGGGAGCTGGGAATGAGCAGTTCTTC. The entire variable domain, with the rest obtained from reference TRBV5-4 and TRBJ2-1, is as follows: ETGVTQSPTHLIKTRGQQVTLRCSSQSGHNTVSWYQQALGQGPQFIFQYYREEENGRGNFPPRFSGLQFPNYSSELNVNALELDDSALYLCASSNLAGAGNEQFFGPGTRLTVL.

This clonotype occurred many times. J is TRBJ1-3 and V is TRBV29-1; TRBD1 might be the D (5 bases). CDR1 and CDR2 from the germline V gene are SQVTM and ANQGSEA. The germline V and J ends were trimmed by 7 bases and 4 bases, with 14 bases remaining between them. The CDR3 covers 13 residues. The CDR3 region has the DNA TGCAGCGCTACGGGACTCCCGGGAAACACCATATATTTT. Its translation: CSATGLPGNTIYF.

This clonotype was detected only a few times. This chain joins TRBV29-1 and TRBJ2-1; D not resolved. This CDR3 spans 15 amino acids. V dropped 6 bases and J dropped 6 bases, with 21 bases sitting between them. From germline, CDR1 is SQVTM and CDR2 ANQGSEA. CDR3 bases: TGCAGCGTGAGAGAGTGGATAGGCATGGGCAATGAGCAGTTCTTC. Encoded protein: CSVREWIGMGNEQFF.